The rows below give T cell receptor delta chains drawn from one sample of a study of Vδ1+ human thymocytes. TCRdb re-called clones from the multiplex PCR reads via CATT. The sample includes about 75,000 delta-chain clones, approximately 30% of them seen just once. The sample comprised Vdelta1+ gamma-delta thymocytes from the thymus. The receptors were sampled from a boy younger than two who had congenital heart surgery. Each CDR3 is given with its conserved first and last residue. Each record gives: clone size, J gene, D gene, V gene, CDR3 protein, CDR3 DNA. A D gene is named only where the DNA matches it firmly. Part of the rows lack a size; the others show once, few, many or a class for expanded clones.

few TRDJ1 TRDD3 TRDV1 CALGEKDGPLGDTLPTSDLTDKLIF TGTGCTCTTGGGGAAAAGGACGGGCCACTGGGGGATACCCTTCCGACCTCCGACCTTACCGATAAACTCATCTTT
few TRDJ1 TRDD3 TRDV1 CALGELWRLPFDTGGYDGDKLIF TGTGCTCTTGGGGAACTCTGGCGCCTCCCATTCGATACTGGGGGATACGACGGCGATAAACTCATCTTT
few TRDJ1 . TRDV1 CALGTYTDKLIF TGTGCTCTTGGGACTTACACCGATAAACTCATCTTT
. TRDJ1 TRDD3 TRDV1 CALGGHILGGPLSRSCDKLIF TGTGCTCTTGGGGGACATATCCTGGGGGGTCCCCTCTCCCGGTCCTGCGATAAACTCATCTTT
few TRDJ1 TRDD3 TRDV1 CALGGVFGRYWGKYTDKLIF TGTGCTCTTGGGGGGGTCTTCGGTCGGTACTGGGGGAAGTACACCGATAAACTCATCTTT
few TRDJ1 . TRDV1 CALGELPSSYWGPSKLIF TGTGCTCTTGGGGAACTTCCTTCCTCTTACTGGGGGCCCTCCAAGCTCATCTTT
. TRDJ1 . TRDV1 CALGDLGCPTSGVGSDKLIF TGTGCTCTTGGGGACCTCGGTTGTCCTACCAGTGGGGTAGGCTCCGATAAACTCATCTTT
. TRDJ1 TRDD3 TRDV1 CALGERRWGYFWGTYTDKLIF TGTGCTCTCGGGGAACGGCGTTGGGGATACTTTTGGGGGACGTACACCGATAAACTCATCTTT
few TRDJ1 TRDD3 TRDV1 CALGELTDFPPHSALLGDLTDKLIF TGTGCTCTTGGGGAACTCACGGATTTCCCCCCTCACTCGGCTTTACTGGGGGATTTGACCGATAAACTCATCTTT
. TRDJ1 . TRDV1 CALGEFSWRHTSDKLIF TGTGCTCTTGGGGAATTCTCCTGGCGGCATACATCCGATAAACTCATCTTT
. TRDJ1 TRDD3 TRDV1 CALGGILGIYTDKLIF TGTGCTCTTGGGGGCATACTGGGGATTTACACCGATAAACTCATCTTT
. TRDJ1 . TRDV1 CALGDPGRTGTGIYTDKLIF TGTGCTCTTGGGGATCCCGGCCGTACGGGGACTGGCATCTACACCGATAAACTCATCTTT
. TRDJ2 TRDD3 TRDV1 CALGNPTIFPYWGIRWAQLFF TGTGCTCTTGGGAACCCCACGATTTTCCCATACTGGGGGATAAGGTGGGCACAACTCTTCTTT
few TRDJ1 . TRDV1 CALGENPTINLGYTDKLIF TGTGCTCTTGGGGAAAATCCTACGATTAATCTGGGGTACACCGATAAACTCATCTTT
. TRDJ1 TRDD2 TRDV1 CALGTTFLRPGGISRTDKLIF TGTGCTCTTGGGACTACCTTCCTACGTCCCGGGGGAATATCTAGGACCGATAAACTCATCTTT
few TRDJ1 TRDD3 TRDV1 CALGEPALYYWGATYTDKLIF TGTGCTCTTGGGGAACCGGCCTTGTACTACTGGGGGGCGACATACACCGATAAACTCATCTTT
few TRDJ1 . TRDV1 CALGELGCASTTDKLIF TGTGCTCTTGGGGAACTAGGCTGTGCTTCCACAACCGATAAACTCATCTTT
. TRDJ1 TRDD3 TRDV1 CALGELPIPNSLGDTRGADKLIF TGTGCTCTTGGGGAACTCCCCATTCCTAATTCCCTGGGGGATACGCGCGGGGCCGATAAACTCATCTTT
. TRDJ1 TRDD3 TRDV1 CALGELVLGVPRPSLIYWGAYTDKLIF TGTGCTCTTGGGGAACTAGTACTTGGTGTTCCCCGGCCTTCCCTTATCTACTGGGGGGCTTACACCGATAAACTCATCTTT
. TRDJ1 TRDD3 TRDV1 CALGELVICLGDTKPLPDKLIF TGTGCTCTTGGGGAACTAGTCATCTGTCTGGGGGATACGAAACCCCTCCCCGATAAACTCATCTTT
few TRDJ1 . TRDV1 CALGEPPYVGREGGTDKLIF TGTGCTCTTGGGGAACCGCCCTACGTCGGGAGAGAAGGGGGCACCGATAAACTCATCTTT
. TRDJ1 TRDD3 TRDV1 CALGELGTKPYRGDTRYTDKLIF TGTGCTCTTGGGGAACTAGGAACAAAGCCCTATCGGGGGGATACTAGGTACACCGATAAACTCATCTTT
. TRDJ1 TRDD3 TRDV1 CALGGHPYRRVLGDTDKLIF TGTGCTCTTGGGGGCCACCCATACCGCCGCGTACTGGGGGATACCGATAAACTCATCTTT
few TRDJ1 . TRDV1 CALESIISSARTGRSTDKLIF TGTGCTCTCGAATCGATTATATCTTCCGCCCGTACTGGGAGATCCACCGATAAACTCATCTTT
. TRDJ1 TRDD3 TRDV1 CALGEGGSPYAGRWGTYTDKLIF TGTGCTCTTGGGGAAGGGGGAAGTCCCTACGCGGGCCGCTGGGGGACCTACACCGATAAACTCATCTTT